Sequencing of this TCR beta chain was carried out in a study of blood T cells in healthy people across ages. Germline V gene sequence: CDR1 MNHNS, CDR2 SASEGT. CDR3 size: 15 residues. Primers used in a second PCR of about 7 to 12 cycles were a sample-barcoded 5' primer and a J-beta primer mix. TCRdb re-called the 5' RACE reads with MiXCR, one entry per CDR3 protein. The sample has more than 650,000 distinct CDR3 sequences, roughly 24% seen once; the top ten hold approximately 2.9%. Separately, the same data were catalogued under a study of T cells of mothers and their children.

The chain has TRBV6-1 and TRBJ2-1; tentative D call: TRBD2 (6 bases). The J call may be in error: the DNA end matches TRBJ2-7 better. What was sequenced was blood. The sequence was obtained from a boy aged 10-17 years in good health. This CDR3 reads CASSASGPGGYEQYF. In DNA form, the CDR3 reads TGTGCCAGCAGTGCGTCGGGCCCCGGGGGCTACGAGCAGTACTTC.